These 9 T cell receptor beta chains were all obtained from the same sample, sequenced in a study of cytomegalovirus exposure and HLA in healthy donors. The PCR contained 60 Vbeta and 13 Jbeta primers. Profiled with immunoSEQ multiplex PCR; TCRdb holds only in-frame clones, not every one. This table has 110,000 or so clones, 70% to 85% appearing once. Material: PBMCs. The receptors stem from a woman between 18 and 29 years old in good health and CMV-seronegative.

The J gene is TRBJ2-7, the V gene TRBV4-2, with a possible D match to TRBD1 (5 bases). This CDR3 comprises 15 residues. V lost 1 base, J lost 5 bases, and 15 bases lay in between. The germline V gene encodes CDR1 LGHNA and CDR2 YNFKEQ. CDR3 sequence reads: CASSQVGQESHEQYF. Here the CDR3 DNA reads TGTGCCAGCAGCCAAGTAGGACAAGAGAGCCACGAGCAGTACTTC.

This chain uses TRBV7-9 with TRBJ1-1; unclear D gene. The germline gives CDR1 SEHNR, CDR2 FQNEAQ (reference sequence). V lost 2 bases and J lost 0, with 7 bases in between. CDR3 length: 14 residues. The chain's CDR3 is CASSLSQMNTEAFF. CDR3 nucleotides: TGTGCCAGCAGCTTATCACAGATGAACACTGAAGCTTTCTTT. The full variable domain, in which reference TRBV7-9 and TRBJ1-1 provide the parts outside the CDR3, is DTGVSQNPRHKITKRGQNVTFRCDPISEHNRLYWYRQTLGQGPEFLTYFQNEAQLEKSRLLSDRFSAERPKGSFSTLEIQRTEQGDSAMYLCASSLSQMNTEAFFGQGTRLTVV.

The V call is TRBV20-1, the J call TRBJ2-3; D is unresolved. Trimming pared 3 bases from V and 4 bases from J, leaving 5 bases between. Per the germline V gene, CDR1 is DFQATT and CDR2 is SNEGSKA (reference sequence). The CDR3 runs to 11 residues. CDR3 DNA sequence: TGCAGTGCTAGTTCGGCAGATACGCAGTATTTT. Its protein is CSASSADTQYF.

The genes are TRBV30 and TRBJ2-2; tentatively, D is TRBD2 (6 bases). The CDR3 sequence is 13 residues long. V was shortened by 5 bases and J by 6 bases, with 13 bases between the two germline ends. Germline loops: CDR1 GTSNPN, CDR2 SVGIG (reference sequence). The CDR3 protein is CAWETSYPGELFF. CDR3 in DNA: TGTGCCTGGGAAACTAGCTACCCCGGGGAGCTGTTTTTT.

The gene calls are TRBV27 and TRBJ2-1; TRBD1 is a possible D gene (5 bases). The germline V gene encodes CDR1 MNHEY and CDR2 SMNVEV (reference sequence). V was clipped by 4 bases and J by 5 bases, with 9 bases between them. The CDR3 runs to 13 residues. DNA for the CDR3: TGTGCCAGCAGTTACGGCAGGGACAATGAGCAGTTCTTC. It specifies CASSYGRDNEQFF.

The genes are TRBV19 and TRBJ2-7, with TRBD1 matching 7 bases. The V gene end was trimmed by 6 bases and the J gene end by 4 bases; junction bases not matched to a gene: 3. The CDR3 loop spans 12 amino acids. Germline lookup yields CDR1 LNHDA and CDR2 SQIVND (reference sequence). The CDR3 reads CASSGQEYEQYF. The DNA of the CDR3 is TGTGCCAGTAGCGGACAGGAATACGAGCAGTACTTC.

The chain employs TRBV7-8 and TRBJ2-7, with a tentative D call TRBD2 (5 bases). V was pared by 5 bases and J by 1 base, with 12 bases between. CDR1 and CDR2 (germline): SGHVS, FQNEAQ. CDR3 length equals 14 residues. CDR3 nucleotide sequence: TGTGCCAGCAGCGTAACTAGGGAGTCCTACGAGCAGTACTTC. Amino acid sequence: CASSVTRESYEQYF.

Only a few counts were recorded for this clone. The chain employs TRBV6-5 and TRBJ2-7, with 9 bases fitting TRBD2. Germline CDR1 reads MNHEY; CDR2 reads SVGAGI. This CDR3 is 15 amino acids long. With 0 bases clipped from V and 4 bases from J, the junction kept 4 bases outside the gene matches. CDR3 bases: TGTGCCAGCAGTTACTCGACTAGCGGACGGTACGAGCAGTACTTC. Amino acid sequence: CASSYSTSGRYEQYF.

V is TRBV27 and J is TRBJ2-7; a weak D match, TRBD2 (6 bases). CDR1 and CDR2 from the germline V gene are MNHEY and SMNVEV (reference sequence). This CDR3 region has 12 residues. The V gene lost 2 bases and the J gene lost 4 bases, with 6 bases spanning the gap. The CDR3 nucleotides are TGTGCCAGCAGTTTAGGGGGGTACGAGCAGTACTTC. Its translation is CASSLGGYEQYF.